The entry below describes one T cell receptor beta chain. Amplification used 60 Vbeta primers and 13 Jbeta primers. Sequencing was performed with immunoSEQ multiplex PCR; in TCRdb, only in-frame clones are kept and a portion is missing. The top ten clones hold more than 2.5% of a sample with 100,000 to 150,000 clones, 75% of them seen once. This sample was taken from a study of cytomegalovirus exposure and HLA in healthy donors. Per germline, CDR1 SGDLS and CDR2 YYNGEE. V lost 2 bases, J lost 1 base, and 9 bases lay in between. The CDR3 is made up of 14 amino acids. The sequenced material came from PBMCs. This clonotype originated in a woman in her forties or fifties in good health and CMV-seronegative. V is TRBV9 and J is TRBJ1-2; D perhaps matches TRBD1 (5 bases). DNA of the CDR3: TGTGCCAGCAGCGTCCTCGGGGGTAACTATGGCTACACCTTC. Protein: CASSVLGGNYGYTF.